Shown below are 16 T cell receptor beta chains from a single sample sequenced in a study of OX40 agonist ivuxolimab in advanced cancers. Repertoires were generated with immunoSEQ multiplex PCR, while TCRdb's copy carries only in-frame clones and drops some. Found here are some 80,000 clones, approximately 86% of them singletons; the top ten hold 2%. This specimen was CD4+ or CD8+ T cells sorted from blood, taken in a trial of the OX40 agonist ivuxolimab. Receptor source: an adult with an advanced solid tumor such as melanoma, head and neck, liver or kidney cancer.

This clone was seen a few times. This chain links TRBV9 with TRBJ2-1; D might be TRBD1 or TRBD2, each matching 5 bases. CDR1 and CDR2 from the germline V gene are SGDLS and YYNGEE. The CDR3 consists of 15 residues. V was trimmed by 4 bases and J by 0 bases, leaving 11 bases between them. The CDR3 bases are TGTGCCAGCAGCCCTCGGGGCGACTCCTACAATGAGCAGTTCTTC. Translating gives CASSPRGDSYNEQFF. The full variable domain, completed using reference TRBV9 and TRBJ2-1, is DSGVTQTPKHLITATGQRVTLRCSPRSGDLSVYWYQQSLDQGLQFLIQYYNGEERAKGNILERFSAQQFPDLHSELNLSSLELGDSALYFCASSPRGDSYNEQFFGPGTRLTVL.

The chain couples TRBV7-6 to TRBJ1-3; D gene ambiguous. The CDR3 runs to 15 residues. Germline V CDR1 and CDR2: SGHVS, FNYEAQ. Deletions cut 4 bases from V and 0 bases from J, with 10 bases between. The CDR3, as DNA: TGTGCCAGCAGCTCGCCGGGCAACTCTGGAAACACCATATATTTT. Amino acid sequence: CASSSPGNSGNTIYF.

The chain employs TRBV5-1 and TRBJ1-4; D gene ambiguous. CDR3 length equals 14 residues. Trimming pared 2 bases from V and 8 bases from J, leaving 13 bases between. Germline V lookup: CDR1 SGHRS, CDR2 YFSETQ. The CDR3 DNA is TGCGCCAGCAGCTTAGGCGAGATTAGCGAAAAACTGTTTTTT. Protein: CASSLGEISEKLFF.

This clone was seen a single time. This chain uses TRBV4-1 with TRBJ2-3; D gene unclear. The CDR3 totals 15 residues. V was shortened by 4 bases and J by 2 bases, with 13 bases between the two germline ends. Germline values: CDR1 MGHRA, CDR2 YSYEKL. Here the CDR3 reads CASSRRDAYTDTQYF. The CDR3 region has the DNA TGCGCCAGCAGCCGGCGTGACGCCTACACAGATACGCAGTATTTT.

This chain uses TRBV19 with TRBJ1-2; perhaps TRBD1 as D (5 bases). Trimming took 3 bases from V and 8 from J, leaving 25 bases between them. Looked up from germline, CDR1 is LNHDA and CDR2 is SQIVND (reference sequence). The CDR3 totals 17 residues. This CDR3 is CASSISGVAGVIRGYTF. The CDR3 nucleotides read TGTGCCAGTAGTATCTCAGGTGTTGCGGGGGTGATTCGGGGCTACACCTTC.

The chain's CDR3 is CASTRTAYQETQYF. As DNA, the CDR3 is TGTGCCAGCACCCGGACAGCATACCAAGAGACCCAGTACTTC. This chain uses TRBV6-1 with TRBJ2-5; TRBD1 is a possible D gene (6 bases). Trimming stripped 7 bases from V and 0 bases from J, with 12 bases between. CDR3 length: 14 residues. CDR1 and CDR2 from the germline V gene are MNHNS and SASEGT.

The genes are TRBV5-1 and TRBJ2-7, with a tentative D call TRBD2 (5 bases). V lost 0 bases, J lost 0 bases, and 13 bases lay in between. CDR1 is SGHRS, CDR2 YFSETQ, per germline. CDR3 length: 16 amino acids. The CDR3 is CASSLDVAGDSYEQYF. The DNA of the CDR3 is TGCGCCAGCAGCTTGGACGTTGCGGGCGACTCCTACGAGCAGTACTTC.

The rearrangement links TRBV6-6 to TRBJ2-7, with D tentatively TRBD2 (5 bases). CDR1 is MNHNY, CDR2 SVGAGI, per germline (reference sequence). Trimming stripped 5 bases from V and 2 bases from J, with 13 bases between. The CDR3 totals 14 residues. CDR3 residues: CASSVRDLAYEQYF. CDR3 coding DNA: TGTGCCAGCAGTGTCCGGGATTTGGCCTACGAGCAGTACTTC.

This clone was observed a few times. The V gene is TRBV4-2, the J gene TRBJ2-7, with D possibly matching TRBD2 (5 bases). This CDR3 comprises 13 residues. Trimming removed 0 bases from V and 6 bases from J, with 9 bases in between. Germline V gene sequence: CDR1 LGHNA, CDR2 YNFKEQ. The CDR3 DNA reads TGTGCCAGCAGCCAAGAGGGCGGGCCCGAGCAGTACTTC. It is translated as CASSQEGGPEQYF.

The chain uses TRBV5-1 and TRBJ2-1; a weak D match, TRBD2 (7 bases). The V and J ends lost 4 bases and 4 bases respectively, with 12 bases between them. This CDR3 has 14 residues. Per the germline V gene, CDR1 is SGHRS and CDR2 is YFSETQ. CDR3 nucleotides: TGCGCCAGCAGCCTGCGGGGGCGTTACAATGAGCAGTTCTTC. This encodes CASSLRGRYNEQFF.

This chain connects TRBV5-4 to TRBJ2-5, with D perhaps matching TRBD1 or TRBD2 (5 bases each). The ends were cut back, 3 bases at V and 2 bases at J, with 11 bases in the middle. The CDR3 is 14 residues long. Germline V gene lookup returns CDR1 SGHNT and CDR2 YYREEE (reference sequence). The DNA for the CDR3 is TGTGCCAGCAGCTCCGCCGGGACGCAAGAGACCCAGTACTTC. Translated, it gives CASSSAGTQETQYF.

This clone was counted once. The chain uses TRBV15 and TRBJ2-5, with D perhaps being TRBD1 or TRBD2 (5 bases each). The germline gives CDR1 LNHNV, CDR2 YYDKDF (reference sequence). This CDR3 spans 17 amino acids. V lost 5 bases and J lost 5, with 24 bases in between. The CDR3: CATSGSIVWGSGETQYF. CDR3 DNA: TGTGCCACCAGCGGCTCAATAGTCTGGGGGTCTGGCGAGACCCAGTACTTC.

The chain carries TRBV29-1 and TRBJ2-5, with D hard to call. Germline V gene lookup returns CDR1 SQVTM and CDR2 ANQGSEA. V was cut by 0 bases and J by 0 bases, with 5 bases left in between. There are 13 residues in the CDR3. This CDR3 reads CSVEDPYQETQYF. In DNA, the CDR3 is TGCAGCGTTGAAGATCCCTACCAAGAGACCCAGTACTTC.

This clone occurred a few times. The genes are TRBV6-5 and TRBJ1-5; 9 bases are a match to TRBD1. After removal of 7 bases from V and 2 bases from J, the junction contained 6 bases not matched to a gene. In germline, CDR1 is MNHEY, CDR2 SVGAGI. CDR3 size: 15 residues. CDR3 coding DNA: TGTGCCAGCACCTCCAGACAGGGGGGCAATCAGCCCCAGCATTTT. This gives the protein CASTSRQGGNQPQHF.

The chain uses TRBV6-5 and TRBJ1-1; D gene unclear. The length of the CDR3 is 13 residues. Germline-derived CDR1 and CDR2 are MNHEY and SVGAGI. Trimming cost V 6 bases and J 1 base, with 9 bases left between them. This chain's CDR3 is CASSLGGNTEAFF. The CDR3 nucleotides read TGTGCCAGCAGCTTGGGAGGGAACACTGAAGCTTTCTTT.

The chain carries TRBV7-6 and TRBJ2-7, with unresolved D. V lost 1 base, J lost 3 bases, and 10 bases lay in between. CDR3 length: 14 amino acids. CDR1 and CDR2 from the germline V gene are SGHVS and FNYEAQ. CDR3 DNA: TGTGCCAGCAGCTTAGGTGTTCTGGGCTACGAGCAGTACTTC. It translates to CASSLGVLGYEQYF.